A selection of T cell receptor beta chains follows, all from one sample in a study of cytomegalovirus exposure and HLA in healthy donors. Method: immunoSEQ multiplex PCR; TCRdb's copy keeps in-frame clones and lacks some. The data contain tens of thousands of clones, roughly 80% of them singletons. The sample consisted of PBMCs. These receptor sequences come from a woman aged 45-60 years in good health and CMV-seronegative. Both conserved end residues are part of each CDR3. A D gene is named only where the DNA matches it firmly. Size values are once, few and many counts, or a class for expanded clones, and some rows have none.

clone_size d_call j_call v_call cdr3_length cdr3_aa cdr3_nt
once - TRBJ2-5 TRBV9 16 CASSPDRSMFQETQYF TGTGCCAGCAGCCCTGACAGGAGCATGTTCCAAGAGACCCAGTACTTC
- TRBD1 TRBJ1-2 TRBV2 14 CASSEPGQGAGYTF TGTGCCAGCAGTGAACCTGGACAGGGGGCTGGCTACACCTTC
few - TRBJ1-2 TRBV7-9 12 CASSLPKVGYTF TGTGCCAGCAGCCTGCCTAAAGTCGGCTACACCTTC
- TRBD1 TRBJ2-7 TRBV9 13 CASSGDRAPKQYF TGTGCCAGCAGCGGGGACAGGGCCCCCAAGCAGTACTTC
- TRBD1 TRBJ1-1 TRBV29-1 18 CSVEDRRDRGFMNTEAFF TGCAGCGTTGAAGATCGTCGGGACAGGGGGTTCATGAACACTGAAGCTTTCTTT
- - TRBJ1-1 TRBV19 14 CASKVTDMNTEAFF TGTGCCAGTAAAGTGACAGACATGAACACTGAAGCTTTCTTT
- - TRBJ1-6 TRBV6-5 15 CASSYQTSTRSPLHF TGTGCCAGCAGTTACCAAACTTCCACTCGTTCACCCCTCCACTTT
- - TRBJ2-5 TRBV4-2 15 CASSQGGQGQKTQYF TGTGCCAGCAGCCAAGGGGGCCAGGGGCAGAAGACCCAGTACTTC
- - TRBJ2-1 TRBV7-9 15 CASSLAAGWYNEQFF TGTGCCAGCAGCTTAGCGGCAGGGTGGTACAATGAGCAGTTCTTC
- TRBD2 TRBJ2-4 TRBV18 17 CASSPLQTSGVKNIQYF TGTGCCAGCTCACCACTACAAACTAGCGGAGTCAAAAACATTCAGTACTTC
- - TRBJ1-5 TRBV19 13 CASSRQIDQPQHF TGTGCCAGTAGTAGACAGATCGATCAGCCCCAGCATTTT
- - TRBJ2-1 TRBV7-2 14 CASSLGFRDNEQFF TGTGCCAGCAGCTTAGGTTTTCGAGACAATGAGCAGTTCTTC
- TRBD1 TRBJ1-2 TRBV4-1 17 CASSQVVPTGGSYGYTF TGCGCCAGCAGCCAAGTTGTTCCGACAGGGGGTTCCTATGGCTACACCTTC
- - TRBJ1-4 TRBV7-9 15 CASSLHSPTNEKLFF TGTGCCAGCAGCCTACACAGTCCAACTAATGAAAAACTGTTTTTT
- - TRBJ1-5 TRBV6-1 15 CASRATVGSHQPQHF TGTGCCAGCAGAGCGACAGTAGGATCTCATCAGCCCCAGCATTTT
- - TRBJ2-5 TRBV7-9 16 CASSQGASGEGETQYF TGTGCCAGCAGCCAGGGGGCTAGCGGGGAGGGAGAGACCCAGTACTTC
- - TRBJ2-7 TRBV5-1 15 CASSLDTRDSYEQYF TGCGCCAGCAGCTTGGACACGCGGGACAGCTACGAGCAGTACTTC
- TRBD2 TRBJ2-1 TRBV25-1 18 CASQGASGSDGSYNEQFF TGTGCCAGCCAGGGGGCTAGCGGGAGTGATGGTTCCTACAATGAGCAGTTCTTC
once TRBD1 TRBJ1-2 TRBV6-5 13 CASSFPGQIGYTF TGTGCCAGCAGTTTCCCGGGACAGATTGGCTACACCTTC
- TRBD1 TRBJ2-3 TRBV13 15 CASSDRTGAADTQYF TGTGCCAGCAGCGACCGGACAGGGGCAGCAGATACGCAGTATTTT
- TRBD2 TRBJ2-3 TRBV9 17 CASSVSPSSGYTDTQYF TGTGCCAGCAGCGTAAGTCCGTCTAGCGGGTACACAGATACGCAGTATTTT
few - TRBJ2-2 TRBV7-3 19 CASSSLGAGTTRPGGELFF TGTGCCAGCAGCTCTCTCGGCGCCGGCACTACTAGACCAGGCGGGGAGCTGTTTTTT
- - TRBJ1-2 TRBV4-1 12 CASGWGDYGYTF TGCGCCAGCGGATGGGGGGACTATGGCTACACCTTC
- - TRBJ2-2 TRBV19 15 CASSMFTNPTGELFF TGTGCCAGTAGTATGTTTACTAACCCCACCGGGGAGCTGTTTTTT
- TRBD1 TRBJ1-1 TRBV27 16 CASSLSGQVAGPEAFF TGTGCCAGCAGTTTATCAGGACAGGTGGCCGGACCTGAAGCTTTCTTT
- - TRBJ2-2 TRBV21-1 18 CASSKALIAGAVTGELFF TGTGCCAGCAGCAAAGCGCTGATAGCGGGAGCTGTCACCGGGGAGCTGTTTTTT
- - TRBJ2-1 TRBV7-8 16 CASSLTPYSSYNEQFF TGTGCCAGCAGCCTGACGCCGTACAGCTCCTACAATGAGCAGTTCTTC
- - TRBJ1-1 TRBV19 15 CASRARGSLNTEAFF TGTGCCAGTAGGGCCAGGGGTTCCCTGAACACTGAAGCTTTCTTT
- TRBD2 TRBJ2-7 TRBV10-2 18 CASSYSTSGSGLSYEQYF TGCGCCAGCAGTTACTCGACTAGCGGGAGTGGGCTCTCCTACGAGCAGTACTTC
- - TRBJ2-1 TRBV6-5 12 CASSKSRVEQFF TGTGCCAGCAGTAAGTCTAGAGTTGAGCAGTTCTTC
- - TRBJ2-7 TRBV6-5 11 CASSYSREQYF TGTGCCAGCAGTTACTCGAGGGAGCAGTACTTC
- - TRBJ1-3 TRBV5-1 14 CASSLGQTGNTIYF TGCGCCAGCAGTCTCGGACAGACAGGAAACACCATATATTTT
- - TRBJ2-2 TRBV27 17 CASSGNRAPRNTGELFF TGTGCCAGCAGTGGCAACAGGGCTCCGAGGAACACCGGGGAGCTGTTTTTT
- - TRBJ1-3 TRBV6-1 16 CASSEWAGGSGNTIYF TGTGCCAGCAGTGAATGGGCGGGGGGCTCTGGAAACACCATATATTTT
- TRBD1 TRBJ1-1 TRBV19 15 CASSIGTGAATEAFF TGTGCCAGTAGTATAGGGACAGGGGCGGCCACTGAAGCTTTCTTT
- - TRBJ2-1 TRBV7-2 19 CASSHTPGWRASSYNEQFF TGTGCCAGCAGCCACACCCCGGGCTGGCGGGCAAGCTCCTACAATGAGCAGTTCTTC
- TRBD2 TRBJ2-3 TRBV7-2 13 CASKSGGTDTQYF TGTGCCAGCAAAAGCGGGGGCACAGATACGCAGTATTTT
- TRBD1 TRBJ1-5 TRBV5-1 14 CASSFRQGEQPQHF TGCGCCAGCAGCTTCCGACAGGGGGAACAGCCCCAGCATTTT
- - TRBJ1-1 TRBV2 13 CASSWGRNTEAFF TGTGCCAGCAGTTGGGGCCGGAACACTGAAGCTTTCTTT
- TRBD1 TRBJ2-1 TRBV10-2 15 CASSDLGGLDNEQFF TGCGCCAGCAGTGATTTAGGGGGCCTGGACAATGAGCAGTTCTTC
- TRBD2 TRBJ2-7 TRBV13 14 CASRLAGGPREQYF TGTGCCAGCAGGCTAGCGGGAGGGCCGAGAGAGCAGTACTTC
few TRBD1 TRBJ2-1 TRBV5-1 15 CASSYGQGAGNEQFF TGCGCCAGCAGCTACGGACAGGGGGCGGGAAATGAGCAGTTCTTC
- - TRBJ1-1 TRBV19 15 CASSIGSGGGTEAFF TGTGCCAGTAGTATAGGGAGCGGGGGGGGCACTGAAGCTTTCTTT
- TRBD1 TRBJ2-1 TRBV27 16 CASSSSGQGTYNEQFF TGTGCCAGCAGTTCCTCGGGACAGGGGACGTACAATGAGCAGTTCTTC
- TRBD2 TRBJ2-1 TRBV28 17 CASSSATGLGSYNEQFF TGTGCCAGCAGTTCTGCAACCGGACTAGGGTCCTACAATGAGCAGTTCTTC
- - TRBJ2-1 TRBV4-2 17 CASSQGGGGGYINEQFF TGTGCCAGCAGCCAAGGGGGCGGCGGGGGCTATATCAATGAGCAGTTCTTC
- - TRBJ1-1 TRBV6-5 14 CASSLGQMNTEAFF TGTGCCAGCAGCCTTGGACAGATGAACACTGAAGCTTTCTTT
- - TRBJ2-2 TRBV29-1 12 CSVAPGDGELFF TGCAGCGTTGCGCCGGGAGACGGGGAGCTGTTTTTT
- TRBD2 TRBJ2-3 TRBV6-5 14 CASSFSGRADTQYF TGTGCCAGCAGCTTTAGCGGGAGGGCAGATACGCAGTATTTT
once - TRBJ1-1 TRBV7-2 16 CASSRDRSRMNTEAFF TGTGCCAGCAGCAGAGACAGGAGCCGTATGAACACTGAAGCTTTCTTT
- - TRBJ1-1 TRBV7-6 11 CASRGGAEAFF TGTGCCAGCAGAGGGGGGGCAGAAGCTTTCTTT
- TRBD1 TRBJ1-5 TRBV5-1 15 CASRKGTGSNQPQHF TGCGCCAGCAGAAAAGGGACAGGGAGTAATCAGCCCCAGCATTTT
- TRBD2 TRBJ2-7 TRBV7-2 14 CASSLEAGGYEQYF TGTGCCAGCAGCTTAGAGGCGGGAGGTTACGAGCAGTACTTC
- - TRBJ2-3 TRBV4-1 15 CASSQGGRLGDTQYF TGCGCCAGCAGCCAAGGCGGTCGCCTAGGAGATACGCAGTATTTT
- - TRBJ2-5 TRBV7-2 16 CASSPLSVLEAETQYF TGTGCCAGCAGCCCCCTCAGCGTCCTCGAGGCTGAGACCCAGTACTTC